Reported below is one T cell receptor (beta chain). The V and J ends lost 1 base and 6 bases, in that order; junction bases with no gene match: 6. The CDR3 is made up of 14 amino acids. Germline V CDR1 and CDR2: SGHNT, YENEEA. Source study methods: Amplification with reference gene primers provided the estimates of nucleated cell counts. The repertoire was sequenced with immunoSEQ multiplex PCR; TCRdb's copy has only in-frame clones and lacks some. V, J and clone size are taken as reported in that table, and D and trimming were inferred from the DNA itself. The repertoire consists of around 260,000 clones, with 88% occurring once and the leading ten covering roughly 10%. The sample belongs to a study of blood T cell repertoires in COVID-19. In Seattle, patients joined the study during active infection and were tracked longitudinally.

The specimen was peripheral blood. The source is a woman in her seventies with COVID-19, enrolled during active disease. The V call is TRBV11-3, the J call TRBJ2-7, with 7 bases identical to TRBD1. CDR3 sequence reads: CASSLGGDRVEQYF. The CDR3 coding sequence is TGTGCCAGCAGCTTAGGCGGAGACAGGGTCGAGCAGTACTTC.